This TCR beta chain was identified during a study of blood T cell repertoires in COVID-19. On the study more broadly: Sites in the United States, Italy and Spain provided acute and convalescent COVID-19 samples.

This clone was counted a single time. CDR3 length: 17 amino acids. CDR1 SGHVS and CDR2 FNYEAQ come from the germline V gene. V lost 3 bases and J 5 bases, leaving 22 bases between the germline ends. In the authors' workflow: Estimation of nucleated cell counts was performed using reference gene primer amplification. Assay used: immunoSEQ multiplex PCR; TCRdb lists only in-frame clones, some missing. The V and J calls and clone size were taken over from that table, and D and trimming were inferred from the DNA. The sample consists of more than 45,000 clones, around 83% of them appearing once. This TCR derives from a human donor in a cohort sampled during active COVID-19. The rearrangement links TRBV7-6 to TRBJ2-5; TRBD1 might be the D (8 bases). What was sequenced was peripheral blood. In DNA form, the CDR3 reads TGTGCCAGCAGCTTTTCAGGACAGGGAGGGGGACTTGAGACCCAGTACTTC. Translated, it gives CASSFSGQGGGLETQYF.